The T cell receptor (beta chain) described here comes from a study of cytomegalovirus exposure and HLA in healthy donors. This clone is a singleton in its sample. Its antigen is undetermined. The PCR contained 60 Vbeta and 13 Jbeta primers. Sequenced by immunoSEQ multiplex PCR; TCRdb stores in-frame clones only, minus some. The repertoire holds over 110,000 clones, with 82% as singletons. Study-level results: Accurate HLA-A and HLA-B prediction from TCR beta sequences was reported for most subjects.

The specimen was PBMCs. The clonotype originates from a male donor in good health and CMV-seronegative.

The CDR3 loop reads CATRGETSTDTQYF. As DNA, the CDR3 is TGTGCCACCAGGGGCGAAACTAGCACAGATACGCAGTATTTT. The chain carries TRBV10-3 and TRBJ2-3; D possibly corresponds to TRBD1 (6 bases). The CDR3 is made up of 14 amino acids. V lost 10 bases, J lost 0 bases, and 14 bases lay in between. Germline values: CDR1 ENHRY, CDR2 SYGVKD.